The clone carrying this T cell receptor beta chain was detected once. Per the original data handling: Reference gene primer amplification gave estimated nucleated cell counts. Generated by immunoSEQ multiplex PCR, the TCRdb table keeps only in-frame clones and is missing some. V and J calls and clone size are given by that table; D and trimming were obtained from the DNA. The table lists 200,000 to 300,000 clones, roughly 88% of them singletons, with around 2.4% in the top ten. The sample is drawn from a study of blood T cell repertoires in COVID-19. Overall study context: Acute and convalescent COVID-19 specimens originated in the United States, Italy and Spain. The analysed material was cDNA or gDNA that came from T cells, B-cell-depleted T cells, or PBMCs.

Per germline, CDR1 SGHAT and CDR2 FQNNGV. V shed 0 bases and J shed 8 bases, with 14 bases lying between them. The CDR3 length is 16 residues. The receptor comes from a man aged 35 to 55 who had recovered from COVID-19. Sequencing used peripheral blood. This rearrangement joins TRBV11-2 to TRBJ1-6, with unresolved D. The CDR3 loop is CASSLEMTRSDSPLHF. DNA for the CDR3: TGTGCCAGCAGCTTAGAAATGACAAGGTCCGATTCACCCCTCCACTTT.